The TCR beta chain under discussion was sequenced for a study of blood T cell repertoires in COVID-19. For the study at large: Acute and convalescent COVID-19 specimens originated in the United States, Italy and Spain. Nucleic acid was either cDNA or gDNA, and it came from T cells, B-cell-depleted T cells, or PBMCs.

The length of the CDR3 is 15 residues. Germline V CDR1 and CDR2: KGHSH, LQKENI. Unmatched junction bases numbered 4, after V lost 5 bases and J lost 5 bases. TCRdb's copy holds only in-frame clones and misses some; the assay was immunoSEQ multiplex PCR. There are about 150,000 clones in the sample; around 80% occur only once, and almost 10% lies in the top ten. This clonotype originated in a woman aged 45-65 years with acute or convalescent COVID-19. The chain joins TRBV18 to TRBJ1-6; 9 bases are shared with TRBD1. Sequencing was carried out using peripheral blood. Here the CDR3 DNA reads TGTGCCAGCTCAGAAGGGACAGGGAATAATTCACCCCTCCACTTT. Translation: CASSEGTGNNSPLHF.